The TCR beta chain under discussion was sequenced for a study of blood T cell repertoires in COVID-19. Across the whole study: Acute and convalescent COVID-19 specimens originated in the United States, Italy and Spain. The cDNA or gDNA used as material had been derived from T cells, B-cell-depleted T cells, or PBMCs.

In the original workflow: Amplification of reference gene primers was used by the study to estimate nucleated cell counts. TCRdb keeps only in-frame clones here, not all; method: immunoSEQ multiplex PCR. V, J and clone size derive from that table, while D and trimming were established from the DNA sequence. The sample gives 120,000 or so clones, less than 85% of which show up once; roughly 3.8% is in the top ten. Germline values: CDR1 KGHSH, CDR2 LQKENI. J was trimmed by 10 bases and V by 3 bases; bases with no gene match: 6. The CDR3 extends over 13 amino acids. This TCR was sampled from a woman over 75 with acute or convalescent COVID-19. Sequencing was carried out using peripheral blood. The chain recombines TRBV18 with TRBJ2-1, with 7 bases fitting TRBD2. The CDR3 loop reads CASSPVAGGEQFF. DNA of the CDR3: TGTGCCAGCTCACCCGTAGCCGGGGGGGAGCAGTTCTTC. Supplemented by reference TRBV18 and TRBJ2-1, the full variable domain reads NAGVMQNPRHLVRRRGQEARLRCSPMKGHSHVYWYRQLPEEGLKFMVYLQKENIIDESGMPKERFSAEFPKEGPSILRIQQVVRGDSAAYFCASSPVAGGEQFFGPGTRLTVL.